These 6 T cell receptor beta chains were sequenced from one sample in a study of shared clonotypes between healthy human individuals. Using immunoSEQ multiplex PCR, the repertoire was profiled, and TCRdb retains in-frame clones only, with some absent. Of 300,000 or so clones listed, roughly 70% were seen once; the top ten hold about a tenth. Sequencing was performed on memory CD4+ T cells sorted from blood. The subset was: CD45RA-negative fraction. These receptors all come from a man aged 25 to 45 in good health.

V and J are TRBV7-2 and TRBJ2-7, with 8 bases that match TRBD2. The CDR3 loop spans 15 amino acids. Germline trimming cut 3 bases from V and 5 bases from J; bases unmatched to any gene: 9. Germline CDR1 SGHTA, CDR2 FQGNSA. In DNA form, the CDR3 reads TGTGCCAGCAGCTTTCCCGGCGGGAGGAGCCACGAGCAGTACTTC. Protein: CASSFPGGRSHEQYF.

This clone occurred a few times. This chain's CDR3 is CASSHIQGAEGYTF. CDR3 DNA: TGTGCCAGCAGCCATATACAGGGGGCAGAGGGCTACACCTTC. This rearrangement joins TRBV7-8 to TRBJ1-2; 9 nucleotides match TRBD1. This CDR3 has 14 amino acids. From germline, CDR1 is SGHVS and CDR2 FQNEAQ. V gave up 5 bases and J gave up 8 bases; unmatched junction bases: 9. Variable domain in full (rest from reference TRBV7-8 and TRBJ1-2): GAGVSQSPRYKVAKRGQDVALRCDPISGHVSLFWYQQALGQGPEFLTYFQNEAQLDKSGLPSDRFFAERPEGSVSTLKIQRTQQEDSAVYLCASSHIQGAEGYTFGSGTRLTVV.

Written as DNA, the CDR3 is TGTGCCAGCAGCGCTCTAGCGGGAGGGTACCAAGAGACCCAGTACTTC. Translation gives CASSALAGGYQETQYF. This rearrangement joins TRBV9 to TRBJ2-5; 12 bases line up with TRBD2. The length of the CDR3 is 16 residues. Germline V gives CDR1 SGDLS, CDR2 YYNGEE. V lost 3 bases, J lost 0 bases, and 3 bases stayed unmatched.

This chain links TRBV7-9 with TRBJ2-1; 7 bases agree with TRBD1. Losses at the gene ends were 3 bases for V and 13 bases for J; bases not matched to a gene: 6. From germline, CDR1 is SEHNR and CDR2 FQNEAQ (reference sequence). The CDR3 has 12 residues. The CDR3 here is CASSLRQGGQFF. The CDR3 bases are TGTGCCAGCAGCTTGAGACAGGGTGGACAGTTCTTC.

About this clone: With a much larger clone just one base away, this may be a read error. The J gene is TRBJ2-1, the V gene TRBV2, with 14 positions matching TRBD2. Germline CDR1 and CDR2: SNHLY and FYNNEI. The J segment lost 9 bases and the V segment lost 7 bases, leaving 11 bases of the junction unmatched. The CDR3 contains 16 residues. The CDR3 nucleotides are TGTGCCAGCAATGGCCAGCAGGGACTAGCGGGAGCTGAGCAGTTCTTC. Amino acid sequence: CASNGQQGLAGAEQFF.

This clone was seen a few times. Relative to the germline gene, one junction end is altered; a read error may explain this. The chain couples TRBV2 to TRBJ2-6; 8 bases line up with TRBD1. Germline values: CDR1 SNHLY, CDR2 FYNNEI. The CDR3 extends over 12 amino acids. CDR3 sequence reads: CASTATGGTFSF. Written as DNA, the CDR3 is TGTGCCAGCACTGCCACAGGGGGGACCTTCTCTTTC.